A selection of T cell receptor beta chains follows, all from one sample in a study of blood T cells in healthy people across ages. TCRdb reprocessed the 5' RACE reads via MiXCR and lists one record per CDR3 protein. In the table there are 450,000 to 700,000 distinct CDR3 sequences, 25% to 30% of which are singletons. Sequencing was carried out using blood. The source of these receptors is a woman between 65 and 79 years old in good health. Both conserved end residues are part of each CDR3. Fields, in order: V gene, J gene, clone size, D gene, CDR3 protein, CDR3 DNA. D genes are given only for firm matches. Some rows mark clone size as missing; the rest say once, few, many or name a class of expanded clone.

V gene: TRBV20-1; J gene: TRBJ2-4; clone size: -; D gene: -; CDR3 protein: CSANREAKNIQYF; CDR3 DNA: TGCAGTGCTAACAGGGAGGCCAAAAACATTCAGTACTTC
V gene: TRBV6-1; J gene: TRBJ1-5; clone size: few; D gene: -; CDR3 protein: CASSPGQNPSNQPQHF; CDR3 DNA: TGTGCCAGCAGCCCTGGACAAAATCCAAGCAATCAGCCCCAGCATTTT
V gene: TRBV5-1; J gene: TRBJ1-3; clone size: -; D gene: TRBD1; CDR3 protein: CASSLAPGGHGNTIYF; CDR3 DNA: TGCGCCAGCAGCTTGGCTCCAGGGGGCCATGGAAACACCATATATTTT
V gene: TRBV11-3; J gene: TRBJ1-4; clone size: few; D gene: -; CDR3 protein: CASSGPVGSGEKLFF; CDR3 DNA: TGTGCCAGCAGCGGACCGGTTGGTTCGGGAGAAAAACTGTTTTTT
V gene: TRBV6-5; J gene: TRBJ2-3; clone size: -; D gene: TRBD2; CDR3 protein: CASSYLTSGEDTQYF; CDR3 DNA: TGTGCCAGCAGTTACCTCACTAGCGGGGAAGATACGCAGTATTTT
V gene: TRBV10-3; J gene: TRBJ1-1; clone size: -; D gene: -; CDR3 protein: CAISEIEGYTEAFF; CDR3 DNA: TGTGCCATCAGTGAAATCGAAGGATACACTGAAGCTTTCTTT
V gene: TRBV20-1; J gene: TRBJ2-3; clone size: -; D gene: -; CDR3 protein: CSARGLGGSSYDEQYF; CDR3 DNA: TGCAGTGCTAGAGGTCTCGGGGGATCTTCCTACGATGAGCAGTATTTT
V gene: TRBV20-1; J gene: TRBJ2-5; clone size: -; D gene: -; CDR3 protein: CSASAREETQYF; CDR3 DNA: TGCAGTGCTAGTGCGAGGGAAGAGACCCAGTACTTC
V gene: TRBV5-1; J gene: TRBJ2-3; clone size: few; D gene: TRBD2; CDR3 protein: CASSTGLAGITDTQYF; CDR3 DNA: TGCGCCAGCAGCACTGGACTAGCGGGGATCACAGATACGCAGTATTTT
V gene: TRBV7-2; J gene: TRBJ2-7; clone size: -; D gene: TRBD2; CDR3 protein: CASSLSQRGYEQYF; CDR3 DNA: TGTGCCAGCAGCTTAAGCCAGCGGGGTTACGAGCAGTACTTC
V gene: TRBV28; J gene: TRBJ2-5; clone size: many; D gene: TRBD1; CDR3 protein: CASSLRGGMETQYF; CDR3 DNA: TGTGCCAGCAGTTTGAGAGGGGGCATGGAGACCCAGTACTTC
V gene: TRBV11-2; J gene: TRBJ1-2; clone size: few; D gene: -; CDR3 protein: CASSSASNYGYTF; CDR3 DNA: TGTGCCAGCAGCTCCGCGTCTAACTATGGCTACACCTTC
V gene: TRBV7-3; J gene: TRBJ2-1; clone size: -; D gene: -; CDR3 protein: CASSASARGQGGVNEQFF; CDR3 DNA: TGTGCCAGCAGCGCCTCAGCGAGGGGACAAGGGGGGGTTAATGAGCAGTTCTTC
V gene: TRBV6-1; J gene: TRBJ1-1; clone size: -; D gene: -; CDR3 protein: CASSEAGTEAFF; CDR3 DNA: TGTGCCAGCAGTGAAGCGGGGACTGAAGCTTTCTTT
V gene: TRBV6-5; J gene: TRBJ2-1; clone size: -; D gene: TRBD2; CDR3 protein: CASSALLAGGSNEQFF; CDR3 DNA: TGTGCCAGCAGTGCCCTCCTAGCGGGGGGATCGAATGAGCAGTTCTTC
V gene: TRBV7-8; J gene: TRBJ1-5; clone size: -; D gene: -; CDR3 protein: CASSLPPGSSNQPQHF; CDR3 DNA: TGTGCCAGCAGCCTCCCTCCCGGGTCTAGCAATCAGCCCCAGCATTTT
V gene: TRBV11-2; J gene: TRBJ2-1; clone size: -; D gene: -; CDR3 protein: CASSPTRTYNEQFF; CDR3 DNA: TGTGCCAGCAGCCCTACTAGGACCTACAATGAGCAGTTCTTC
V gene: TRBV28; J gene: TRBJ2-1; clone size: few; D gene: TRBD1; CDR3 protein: CASSSKRTGLNEQFF; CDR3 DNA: TGTGCCAGCAGTTCAAAAAGGACAGGTCTTAATGAGCAGTTCTTC
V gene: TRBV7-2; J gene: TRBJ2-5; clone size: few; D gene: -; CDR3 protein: CASRLPEGGAETQYF; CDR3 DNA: TGTGCCAGCAGACTACCCGAGGGGGGAGCAGAGACCCAGTACTTC
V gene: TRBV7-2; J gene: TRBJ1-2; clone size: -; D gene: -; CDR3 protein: CASSLDGGHLYGYTF; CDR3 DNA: TGTGCCAGCAGCTTAGACGGGGGACACCTCTATGGCTACACCTTC
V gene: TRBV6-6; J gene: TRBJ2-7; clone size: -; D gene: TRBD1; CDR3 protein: CASGSDRATYEQYF; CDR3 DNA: TGTGCCAGCGGATCAGACAGGGCTACCTACGAGCAGTACTTC
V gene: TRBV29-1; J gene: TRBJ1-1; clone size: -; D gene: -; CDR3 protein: CSVEGGSEAFF; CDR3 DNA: TGCAGCGTTGAGGGGGGGTCTGAAGCTTTCTTT
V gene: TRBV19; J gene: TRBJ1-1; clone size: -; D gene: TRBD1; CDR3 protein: CASSITPRRTGMNTEAFF; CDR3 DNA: TGTGCCAGTAGTATTACTCCCCGGAGGACAGGCATGAACACTGAAGCTTTCTTT
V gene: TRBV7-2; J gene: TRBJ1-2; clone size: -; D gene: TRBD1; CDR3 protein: CASSLTGVNNYGYTF; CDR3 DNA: TGTGCCAGCAGCCTGACAGGGGTAAACAACTATGGCTACACCTTC
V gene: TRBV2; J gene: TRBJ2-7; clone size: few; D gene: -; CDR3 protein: CASSAATGASSYEQYF; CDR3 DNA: TGTGCCAGCAGTGCCGCCACCGGGGCGAGCTCCTACGAGCAGTACTTC
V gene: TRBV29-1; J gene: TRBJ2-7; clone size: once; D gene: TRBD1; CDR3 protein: CSVADRVGYEQYF; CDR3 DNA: TGCAGCGTTGCGGACAGGGTCGGCTACGAGCAGTACTTC
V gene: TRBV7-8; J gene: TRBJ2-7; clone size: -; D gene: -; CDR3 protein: CASSQNHGQYF; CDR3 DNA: TGTGCCAGCAGCCAAAACCACGGGCAGTACTTC
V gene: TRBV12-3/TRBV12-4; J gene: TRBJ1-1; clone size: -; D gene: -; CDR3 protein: CASSLMVDTEAFF; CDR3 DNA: TGTGCCAGCAGTCTGATGGTGGACACTGAAGCTTTCTTT
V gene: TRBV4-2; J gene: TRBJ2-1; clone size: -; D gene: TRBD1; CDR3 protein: CASSQGGPDREQGQFF; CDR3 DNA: TGTGCCAGCAGCCAAGGCGGCCCAGACAGGGAACAAGGGCAGTTCTTC
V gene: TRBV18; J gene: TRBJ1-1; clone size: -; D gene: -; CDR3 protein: CASSPMGGQENTEAFF; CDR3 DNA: TGTGCCAGCTCACCAATGGGGGGGCAAGAGAACACTGAAGCTTTCTTT
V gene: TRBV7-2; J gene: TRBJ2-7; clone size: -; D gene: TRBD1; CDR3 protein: CASSLGWQGAKEQYF; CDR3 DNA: TGTGCCAGCAGCTTAGGATGGCAGGGGGCGAAGGAGCAGTACTTC
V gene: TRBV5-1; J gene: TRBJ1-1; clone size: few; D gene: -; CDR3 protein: CASKSGQPGTEAFF; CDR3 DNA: TGCGCCAGCAAGTCCGGACAGCCAGGCACTGAAGCTTTCTTT
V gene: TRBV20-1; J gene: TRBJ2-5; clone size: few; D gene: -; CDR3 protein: CSVPRGQGTQYF; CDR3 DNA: TGCAGTGTTCCTCGGGGCCAAGGGACCCAGTACTTC
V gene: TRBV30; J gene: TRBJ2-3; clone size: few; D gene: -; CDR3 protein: CAWSVQGDTQYF; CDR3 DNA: TGTGCCTGGAGTGTGCAGGGGGATACGCAGTATTTT
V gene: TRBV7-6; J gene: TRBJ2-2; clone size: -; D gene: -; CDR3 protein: CASSHLVPNRDSSGELFF; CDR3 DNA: TGTGCCAGCAGCCATCTCGTCCCAAACAGGGATTCGTCCGGGGAGCTGTTTTTT
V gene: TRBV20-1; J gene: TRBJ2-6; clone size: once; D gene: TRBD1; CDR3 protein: CSAGTGALSNGANVLTF; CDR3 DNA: TGCAGTGCTGGTACAGGGGCCCTCTCCAATGGGGCCAACGTCCTGACTTTC
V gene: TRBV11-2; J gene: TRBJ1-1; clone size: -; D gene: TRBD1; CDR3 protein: CASNRDRGIRKGEAFF; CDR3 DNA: TGTGCCAGCAACCGAGACAGGGGGATTCGTAAAGGTGAAGCTTTCTTT
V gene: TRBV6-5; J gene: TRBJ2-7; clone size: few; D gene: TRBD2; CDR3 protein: CASSSTSGGNYEQYF; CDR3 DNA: TGTGCCAGCAGTTCGACTAGCGGGGGGAACTACGAGCAGTACTTC
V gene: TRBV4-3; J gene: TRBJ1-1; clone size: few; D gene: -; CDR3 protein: CASTLSGASFTEAFF; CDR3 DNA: TGCGCCAGCACCCTTTCCGGTGCCTCATTCACTGAAGCTTTCTTT
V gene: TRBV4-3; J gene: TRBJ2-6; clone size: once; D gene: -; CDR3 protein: CASSQTGYSRQGKHSGANVLTF; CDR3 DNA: TGCGCCAGCAGCCAGACCGGGTATAGTAGGCAGGGAAAACACTCTGGGGCCAACGTCCTGACTTTC